This T cell receptor (beta chain) was sequenced in a study of metastatic and nonmetastatic thyroid tumors. About the study: Across peripheral blood and tumor or nodule tissue samples taken from malignant and benign thyroid patients, the repertoires were compared with one another.

Thyroid surgery took place with no prior treatment in any patient. The CDR3 has 11 amino acids. Per the germline V gene, CDR1 is SNHLY and CDR2 is FYNNEI. V lost 5 bases and J lost 5, with 6 bases in between. With MiXCR, TCRdb reprocessed the PCR reads. The repertoire includes about 30,000 clones, less than 40% of them detected once, and over 20% sits in the top ten. The chain employs TRBV2 and TRBJ1-1, with D unclear. The TCR was taken from a female donor with papillary thyroid cancer or a benign thyroid nodule (not recorded which). Some clones in this sample may be carry-over from other donors' samples. The source material was tumor tissue. The CDR3 region has the DNA TGTGCCAGCAGTACGGGGACTGAAGCTTTCTTT. Translation gives CASSTGTEAFF. Supplemented by reference TRBV2 and TRBJ1-1, the full variable domain reads EPEVTQTPSHQVTQMGQEVILRCVPISNHLYFYWYRQILGQKVEFLVSFYNNEISEKSEIFDDQFSVERPDGSNFTLKIRSTKLEDSAMYFCASSTGTEAFFGQGTRLTVV.